This T cell receptor (beta chain) was retrieved from a study of control samples from healthy donors and cancer patients (TCRdb year 2020). Library creation used the immunoSEQ multiplex PCR assay. Held by TCRdb, this immuneACCESS table contains in-frame sequences only and omits some clones. Under half of the omission traces to an unresolved V gene where checked; the cause of the rest is unknown. This sample has 100,000 to 150,000 clones in its table, and 87% of those were observed once. The ten most abundant clones make up about 8.7% of the sample. The CDR3 has 15 amino acids, counting the end cysteine and phenylalanine. Only the CDR3 part of the read is kept: 45 bases, read in frame from the first base. V and J lose 0 bases and 0 bases, and a span of 9 bases separates them. In the germline V gene, CDR1 corresponds to SGDLS and CDR2 to YYNGEE. As to this clone: Its specific antigen is unknown. Base-call qualities are not available, and no considerably larger clone is one nucleotide away.

This TCR came from a man aged 40-50 years in good health. This receptor chain uses TRBV9 and TRBJ1-1; the D gene remains uncertain. Sequencing was carried out using blood. The bases read TGTGCCAGCAGCGTAGGTGGCTACATGAACACTGAAGCTTTCTTT. It encodes CASSVGGYMNTEAFF.